This T cell receptor (beta chain) is drawn from a study of T cells in Graves' hyperthyroidism and ophthalmopathy. Study-wide background: Peripheral blood was secured at the point of initial diagnosis, before any treatment.

Clinical symptoms, serum thyroxine, TRAb, thyroid ultrasound and orbital computed tomography informed diagnoses. The sample of blood was obtained at first hyperthyroidism diagnosis (before any ophthalmopathy symptoms). Study-wide findings and caveats: Within blood appeared most thyroid clonotypes that had expanded above 0.001.

The table lists this clonotype with many counts. Its antigen remains unidentified. Amplification yielded TCR beta CDR3 regions, with RNA transcripts as the source. A first-round RT-PCR of the TCR CDR3 used the HTBI primer set. Using its own MiXCR run on the multiplex PCR reads, TCRdb lists one record per CDR3 protein. In the table there are about 290,000 distinct CDR3 sequences, roughly 15% of which are singletons. This sequence was found in a woman between 50 and 59 years old with Graves' hyperthyroidism that later progressed to Graves' ophthalmopathy. The sequencing input was blood.

The CDR3 here is CASSLRGPNTEAFF. CDR3 bases: TGTGCCAGCAGTTTACGAGGGCCGAACACTGAAGCTTTCTTT. J is TRBJ1-1 and V is TRBV27; no clear D gene. Germline V lookup: CDR1 MNHEY, CDR2 SMNVEV (reference sequence). The CDR3 loop spans 14 amino acids. Trimming took off 2 bases at V and 1 base at J, with 8 bases between the two ends.